Included here is one TCR beta chain sequence, with context. What it recognizes is unknown. Original data processing: With immunoSEQ giving junction-only sequences and no quality scores, filtering differed. Using immunoSEQ multiplex PCR, the repertoire was profiled, and TCRdb retains in-frame clones only, with some absent. V, J and clone size are those of that table, while D and trimming were read from the DNA. The top ten clones hold 1% to 1.3% of a sample with about 2 million clones, approximately 94% of them seen once. The data stem from a study of shared clonotypes between healthy human individuals. Study-wide context: A few men and a couple of women, aged 18 to 49, were donors. Three plates were used per donor for CD4 naive, three for CD4 memory, two for CD8 naive and one for CD8 memory.

Study-level results: Of the naive CD4 clonotypes, approximately 5% were shared across four donors.

Naive CD8 cells lacked CD45RO and underwent positive selection for CCR7, leaving out terminally differentiated effector memory CD45RA+ cells. This CDR3 has 15 residues. Looked up from germline, CDR1 is MNHNY and CDR2 is SVGAGI (reference sequence). V shed 5 bases and J shed 6 bases, with 17 bases lying between them. This TCR derives from a man between 18 and 29 years old in good health. The sequenced material came from naive CD8+ T cells sorted from blood. The V call is TRBV6-6, the J call TRBJ2-1; D not resolved. The CDR3 here is CASSLGREPLNEQFF. The CDR3 DNA reads TGTGCCAGCAGTCTCGGACGAGAACCCCTCAATGAGCAGTTCTTC.